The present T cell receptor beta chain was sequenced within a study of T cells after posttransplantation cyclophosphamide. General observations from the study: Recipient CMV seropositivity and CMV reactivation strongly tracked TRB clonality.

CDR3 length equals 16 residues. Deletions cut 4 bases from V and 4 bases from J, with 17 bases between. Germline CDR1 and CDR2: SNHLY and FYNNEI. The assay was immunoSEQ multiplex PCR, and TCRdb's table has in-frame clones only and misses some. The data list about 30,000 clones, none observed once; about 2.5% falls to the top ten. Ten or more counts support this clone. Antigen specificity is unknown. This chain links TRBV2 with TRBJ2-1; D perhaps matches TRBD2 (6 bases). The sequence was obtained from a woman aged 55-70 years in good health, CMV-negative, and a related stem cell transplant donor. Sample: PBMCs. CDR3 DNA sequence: TGTGCCAGCAGTGCTGGGGGGACTTATCTTTACAATGAGCAGTTCTTC. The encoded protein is CASSAGGTYLYNEQFF.